The sequence of this TCR beta chain was determined in a study of cytomegalovirus exposure and HLA in healthy donors. Study conclusions and caveats: More clonal expansion characterized HLA-associated TCR beta chains than equally common others in a later analysis.

The CDR3 sequence is 13 residues long. V lost 5 bases, J lost 5 bases, and 11 bases lay in between. Germline V gene lookup returns CDR1 MNHEY and CDR2 SVGAGI. This clone was picked up one time. Its specificity is not known. Primers: 60 Vbeta forward and 13 Jbeta reverse. The table came from immunoSEQ multiplex PCR; TCRdb's copy has only in-frame clones and leaves some out. The top ten hold 1% to 1.5% of the sample, which has some 190,000 clones, about 90% seen once. This TCR derives from a man aged 25 to 40 in good health and CMV-seronegative. This sequence joins TRBV6-5 and TRBJ2-3; D is unresolved. The sequenced sample was PBMCs. The DNA of the CDR3 is TGTGCCAGCAGTGCTACCGTTGGAGATACGCAGTATTTT. This encodes CASSATVGDTQYF.